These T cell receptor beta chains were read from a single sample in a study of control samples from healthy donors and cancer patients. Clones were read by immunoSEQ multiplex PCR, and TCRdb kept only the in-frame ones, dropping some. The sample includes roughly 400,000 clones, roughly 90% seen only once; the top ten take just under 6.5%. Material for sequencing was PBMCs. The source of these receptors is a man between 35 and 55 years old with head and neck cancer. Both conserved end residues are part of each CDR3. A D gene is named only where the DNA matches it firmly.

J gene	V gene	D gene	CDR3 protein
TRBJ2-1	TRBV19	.	CASSPYSGTSDEQFF
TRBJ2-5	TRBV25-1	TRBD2	CASRISGGRETQYF
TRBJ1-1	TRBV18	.	CASSPQLDKNTEAFF
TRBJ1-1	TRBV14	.	CASSMMENTEAFF
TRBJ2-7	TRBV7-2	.	CASSLVSGSYTYEQYF
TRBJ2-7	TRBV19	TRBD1	CASSTGTGPGYEQYF
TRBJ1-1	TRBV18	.	CASSPPAQGQTEAFF
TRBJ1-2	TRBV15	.	CATSRAGGYTF
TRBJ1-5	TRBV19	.	CASSIGGAQPQHF
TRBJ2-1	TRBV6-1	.	CASSEAGRGPPYNEQFF
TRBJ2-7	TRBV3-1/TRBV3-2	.	CASSQDSTGRGREQYF
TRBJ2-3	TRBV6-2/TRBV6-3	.	CASSQYGAGSDTQYF
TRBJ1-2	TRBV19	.	CASIRSRENNYGYTF
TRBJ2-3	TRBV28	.	CASSFPGTDTQYF
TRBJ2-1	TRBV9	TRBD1	CASSSRDSSYNEQFF
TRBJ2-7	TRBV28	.	CASSLLGQGLFEQYF
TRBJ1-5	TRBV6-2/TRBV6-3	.	CASSPRRHLHSNQPQHF
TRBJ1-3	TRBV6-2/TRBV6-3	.	CASSRLSPDSISTGNTIYF
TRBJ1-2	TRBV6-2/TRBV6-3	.	CASSPRRDYGYTF
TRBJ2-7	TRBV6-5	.	CASGGYEQYF
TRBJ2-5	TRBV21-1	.	CASSIRGLGLAGRETQYF
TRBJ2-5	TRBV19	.	CASSIDLGRQETQYF
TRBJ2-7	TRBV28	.	CASNYQTGHSYEQYF
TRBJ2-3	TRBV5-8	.	CASRARDRTDTQYF
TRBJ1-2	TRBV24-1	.	CATPSPDGAHYGYTF
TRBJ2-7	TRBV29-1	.	CSVPFGGKNERYF
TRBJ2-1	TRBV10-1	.	CASSESNGLRSYNEQFF
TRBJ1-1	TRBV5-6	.	CASSWGTSLGDTEAFF
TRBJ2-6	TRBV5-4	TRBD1	CASSSARDRLFGANVLTF
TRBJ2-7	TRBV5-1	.	CASSLVPLDYEQYF
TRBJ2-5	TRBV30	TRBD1	CAWSYGQGQYF
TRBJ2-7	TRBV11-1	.	CASSWTGILYEQYF
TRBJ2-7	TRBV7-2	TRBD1	CASSMRTGVPHEQYF
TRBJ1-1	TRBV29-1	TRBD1	CSVDPGQGDTEAFF
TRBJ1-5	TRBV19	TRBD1	CASRDRANQPQHF
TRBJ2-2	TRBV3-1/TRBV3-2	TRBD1	CASSHGQGETNTGELFF
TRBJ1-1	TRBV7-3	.	CASSLKVNTEAFF
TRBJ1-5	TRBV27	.	CASSSDYGNQPQHF
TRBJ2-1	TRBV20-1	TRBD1	CSASTRWGQGSEQFF
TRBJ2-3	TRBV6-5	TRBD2	CASSGAGLGTDTQYF
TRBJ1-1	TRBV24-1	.	CATATGLSGEAFF
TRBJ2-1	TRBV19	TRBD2	CASRTSGRKSDEQFF
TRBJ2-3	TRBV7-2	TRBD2	CASRETGTSGGGTDTQYF
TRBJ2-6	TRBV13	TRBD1	CASSSPQGAGGANVLTF
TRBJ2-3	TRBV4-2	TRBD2	CASSQGSSGRFADTQYF
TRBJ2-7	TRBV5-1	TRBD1	CASSLGQGAYEQYF
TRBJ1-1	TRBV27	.	CASSLLGVSLNTEAFF